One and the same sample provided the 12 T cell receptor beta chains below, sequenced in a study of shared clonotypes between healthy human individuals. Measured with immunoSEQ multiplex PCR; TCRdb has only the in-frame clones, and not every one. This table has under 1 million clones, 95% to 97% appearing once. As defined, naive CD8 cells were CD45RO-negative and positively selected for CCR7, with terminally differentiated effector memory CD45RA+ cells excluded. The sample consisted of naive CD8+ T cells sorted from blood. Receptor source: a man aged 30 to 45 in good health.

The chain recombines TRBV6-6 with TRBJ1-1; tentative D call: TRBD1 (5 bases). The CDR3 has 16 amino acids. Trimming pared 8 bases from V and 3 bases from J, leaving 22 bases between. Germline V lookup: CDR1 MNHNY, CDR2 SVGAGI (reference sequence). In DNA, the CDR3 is TGTGCCAGCTGTGCCCGGACACCCGAGCGGGACACTGAAGCTTTCTTT. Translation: CASCARTPERDTEAFF.

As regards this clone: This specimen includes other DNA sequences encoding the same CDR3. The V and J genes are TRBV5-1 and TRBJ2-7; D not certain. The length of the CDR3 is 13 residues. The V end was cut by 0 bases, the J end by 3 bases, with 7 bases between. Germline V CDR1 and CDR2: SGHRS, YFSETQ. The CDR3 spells CASSLESGYEQYF. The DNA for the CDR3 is TGCGCCAGCAGCTTGGAAAGTGGCTACGAGCAGTACTTC.

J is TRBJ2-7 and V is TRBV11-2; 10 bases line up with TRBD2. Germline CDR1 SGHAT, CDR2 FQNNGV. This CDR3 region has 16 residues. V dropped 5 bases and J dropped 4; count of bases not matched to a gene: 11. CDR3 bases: TGTGCCAGCAGCCCGAAGACTAGCGGGTTACGATACGAGCAGTACTTC. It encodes CASSPKTSGLRYEQYF.

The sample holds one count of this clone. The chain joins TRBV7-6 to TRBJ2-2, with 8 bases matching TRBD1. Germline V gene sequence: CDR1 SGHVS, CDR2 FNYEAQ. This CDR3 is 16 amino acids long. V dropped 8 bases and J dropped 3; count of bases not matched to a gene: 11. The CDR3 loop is CASAGAGGVDTGELFF. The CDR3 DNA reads TGTGCCAGCGCCGGGGCAGGGGGCGTCGACACCGGGGAGCTGTTTTTT.

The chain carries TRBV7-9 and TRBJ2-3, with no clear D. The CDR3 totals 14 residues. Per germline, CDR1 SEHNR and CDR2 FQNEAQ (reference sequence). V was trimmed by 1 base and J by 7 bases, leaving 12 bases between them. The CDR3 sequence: CASSLVALKNTQYF. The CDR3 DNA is TGTGCCAGCAGCTTAGTAGCCCTAAAGAATACGCAGTATTTT.

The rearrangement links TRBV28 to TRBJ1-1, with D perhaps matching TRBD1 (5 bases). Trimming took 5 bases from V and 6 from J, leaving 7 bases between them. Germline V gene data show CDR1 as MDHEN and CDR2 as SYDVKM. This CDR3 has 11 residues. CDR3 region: CASSTGPEAFF. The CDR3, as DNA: TGTGCCAGCAGTACAGGACCTGAAGCTTTCTTT. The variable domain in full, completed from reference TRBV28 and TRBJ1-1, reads DVKVTQSSRYLVKRTGEKVFLECVQDMDHENMFWYRQDPGLGLRLIYFSYDVKMKEKGDIPEGYSVSREKKERFSLILESASTNQTSMYLCASSTGPEAFFGQGTRLTVV.

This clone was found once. The CDR3 sequence is CAISASGTYEKLFF. DNA of the CDR3: TGTGCCATCAGTGCGTCGGGAACGTATGAAAAACTGTTTTTT. The V and J genes are TRBV10-3 and TRBJ1-4; no definite D call. Trimming cost V 4 bases and J 6 bases, with 12 bases left between them. The CDR3 runs 14 residues. Germline V CDR1 and CDR2: ENHRY, SYGVKD.

DNA of the CDR3: TGTGCCAGTAGTGCCCGGACAGGGGGCAGGGAGCCCCAGCATTTT. Translation: CASSARTGGREPQHF. This chain connects TRBV19 to TRBJ1-5; TRBD1 agrees at 11 bases. Trimming at V came to 5 bases and at J to 8 bases, leaving 8 bases not matched to a gene. Germline-derived CDR1 and CDR2 are LNHDA and SQIVND (reference sequence). The CDR3 is made up of 15 amino acids.

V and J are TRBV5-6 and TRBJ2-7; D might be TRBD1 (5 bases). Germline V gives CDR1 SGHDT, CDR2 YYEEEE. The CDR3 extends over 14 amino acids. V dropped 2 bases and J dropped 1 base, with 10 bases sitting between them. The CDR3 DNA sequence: TGTGCCAGCAGCTTCAGACAGCTGTCCTACGAGCAGTACTTC. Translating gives CASSFRQLSYEQYF.

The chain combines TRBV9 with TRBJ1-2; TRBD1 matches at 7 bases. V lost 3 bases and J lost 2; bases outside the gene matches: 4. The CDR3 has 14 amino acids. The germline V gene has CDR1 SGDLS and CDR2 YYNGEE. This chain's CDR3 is CASSAGTENYGYTF. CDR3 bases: TGTGCCAGCAGCGCCGGGACAGAAAACTATGGCTACACCTTC.

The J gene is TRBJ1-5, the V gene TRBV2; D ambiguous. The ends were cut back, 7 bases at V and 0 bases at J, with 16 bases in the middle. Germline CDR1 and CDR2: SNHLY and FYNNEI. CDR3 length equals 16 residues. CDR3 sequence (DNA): TGTGCCAGCACCTTGGACCCTGGAAATAGCAATCAGCCCCAGCATTTT. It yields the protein CASTLDPGNSNQPQHF.

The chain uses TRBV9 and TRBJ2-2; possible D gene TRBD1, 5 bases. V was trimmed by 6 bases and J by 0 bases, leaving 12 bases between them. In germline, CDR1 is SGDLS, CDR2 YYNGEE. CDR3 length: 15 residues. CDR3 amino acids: CASTRTTPNTGELFF. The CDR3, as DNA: TGTGCCAGCACTAGGACAACCCCGAACACCGGGGAGCTGTTTTTT.